Below, one TCR beta chain is given with its context. The data were obtained in a study of spatial heterogeneity in lung cancer. Overall study: Samples were donated by 72 untreated early-stage non-small cell lung cancer patients. Detection consistently yielded more beta chains than alpha chains.

CDR1 SGHNT and CDR2 YENEEA come from the germline V gene. The CDR3 extends over 13 amino acids. Trimming took 3 bases from V and 6 from J, leaving 12 bases between them. TCRdb passed the 5' RACE reads through MiXCR, listing each CDR3 protein once. This sample yields over 85,000 distinct CDR3 sequences, of which 15% to 20% are seen a single time; around a fifth belongs to the top ten. Described time point: blood at routine non-recurrence follow-up after resection. The sequence was collected from a male donor with early-stage non-small cell lung cancer. The starting material was PBMCs, obtained at follow-up. The chain carries TRBV11-3 and TRBJ2-7, with TRBD2 as a possible D gene (5 bases). CDR3 DNA: TGTGCCAGCAGCTTGAGACTTGGGAGCGAGCAGTACGTC. Protein sequence: CASSLRLGSEQYV.